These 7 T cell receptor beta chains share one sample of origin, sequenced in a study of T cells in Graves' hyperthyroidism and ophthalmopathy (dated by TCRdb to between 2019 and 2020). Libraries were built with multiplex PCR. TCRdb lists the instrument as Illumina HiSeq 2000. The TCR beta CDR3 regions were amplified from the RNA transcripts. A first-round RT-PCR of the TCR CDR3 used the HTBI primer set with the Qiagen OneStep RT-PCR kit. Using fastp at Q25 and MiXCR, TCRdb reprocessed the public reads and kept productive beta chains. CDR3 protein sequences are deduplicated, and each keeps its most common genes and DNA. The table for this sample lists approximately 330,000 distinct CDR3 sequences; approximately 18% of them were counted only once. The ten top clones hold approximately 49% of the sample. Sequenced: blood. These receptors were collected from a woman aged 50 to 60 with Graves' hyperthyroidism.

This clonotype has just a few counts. The chain's CDR3 is CSARVGVSSYNEQFF. In nucleotides, the CDR3 is TGCAGTGCTAGAGTCGGGGTAAGCTCCTACAATGAGCAGTTCTTC. The genes are TRBV20-1 and TRBJ2-1; D is perhaps TRBD2 (5 bases). Trimming pared 1 base from V and 0 bases from J, leaving 10 bases between. This CDR3 is 15 amino acids long. CDR1 DFQATT and CDR2 SNEGSKA come from the germline V gene (reference sequence).

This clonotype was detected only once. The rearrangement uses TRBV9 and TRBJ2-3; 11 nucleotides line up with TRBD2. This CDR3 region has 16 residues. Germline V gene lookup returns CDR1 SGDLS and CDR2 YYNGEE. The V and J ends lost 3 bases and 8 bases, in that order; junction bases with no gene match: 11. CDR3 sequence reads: CASSAQLGLAGGTQYF. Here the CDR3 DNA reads TGTGCCAGCAGCGCCCAACTTGGACTAGCGGGTGGTACGCAGTATTTT.

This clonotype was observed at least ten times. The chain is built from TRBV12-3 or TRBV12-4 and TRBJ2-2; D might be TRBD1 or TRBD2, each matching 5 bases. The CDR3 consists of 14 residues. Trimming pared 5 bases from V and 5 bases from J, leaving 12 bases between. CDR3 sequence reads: CASSAEGPTGELFF. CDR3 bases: TGTGCCAGCAGTGCCGAGGGACCTACCGGGGAGCTGTTTTTT.

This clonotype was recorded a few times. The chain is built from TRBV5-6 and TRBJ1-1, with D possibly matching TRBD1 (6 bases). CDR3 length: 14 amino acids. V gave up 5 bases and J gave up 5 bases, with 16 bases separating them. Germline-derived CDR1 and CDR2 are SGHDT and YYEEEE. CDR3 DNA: TGTGCCAGCAGGGAGGGAGGGGGAGGAACTGAAGCTTTCTTT. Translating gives CASREGGGGTEAFF. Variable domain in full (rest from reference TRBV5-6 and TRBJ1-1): DAGVTQSPTHLIKTRGQQVTLRCSPKSGHDTVSWYQQALGQGPQFIFQYYEEEERQRGNFPDRFSGHQFPNYSSELNVNALLLGDSALYLCASREGGGGTEAFFGQGTRLTVV.

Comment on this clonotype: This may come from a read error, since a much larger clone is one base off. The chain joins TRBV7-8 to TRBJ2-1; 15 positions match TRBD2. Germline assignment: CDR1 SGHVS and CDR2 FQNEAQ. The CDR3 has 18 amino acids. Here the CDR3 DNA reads TGTGCCAGCAGCCGGGGACTAGCGGGAGGCTTGTCCTACAATGGGCAGTTCTTC. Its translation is CASSRGLAGGLSYNGQFF.

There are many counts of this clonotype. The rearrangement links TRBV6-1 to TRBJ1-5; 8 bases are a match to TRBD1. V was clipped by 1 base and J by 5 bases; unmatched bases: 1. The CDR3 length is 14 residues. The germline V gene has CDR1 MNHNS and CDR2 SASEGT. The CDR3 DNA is TGTGCCAGCAGTGAAGACAGGGGGGATCAGCCCCAGCATTTT. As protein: CASSEDRGDQPQHF.

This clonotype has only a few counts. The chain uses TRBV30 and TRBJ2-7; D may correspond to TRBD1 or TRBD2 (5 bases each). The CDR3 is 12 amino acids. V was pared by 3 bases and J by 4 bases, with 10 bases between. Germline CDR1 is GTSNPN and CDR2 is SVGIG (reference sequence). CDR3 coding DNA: TGTGCCTGGAGGGGGGTGTCATACGAGCAGTACTTC. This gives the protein CAWRGVSYEQYF.